This T cell receptor beta chain was sequenced in a study of blood T cell repertoires in COVID-19. Turning to the study itself: Researchers got acute and convalescent COVID-19 samples from the United States, Italy and Spain. T cells, B-cell-depleted T cells, or PBMCs provided the cDNA or gDNA that served as material.

Profiled with immunoSEQ multiplex PCR; TCRdb holds only in-frame clones, not every one. The sample lists under 70,000 clones; around nine tenths were seen once. The junction had 12 bases not matched to a gene; V was cut back by 5 bases and J by 2 bases. This CDR3 region has 16 residues. CDR1 is SEHNR, CDR2 FQNEAQ, per germline (reference sequence). This clonotype was sampled from a woman under 30 with acute or convalescent COVID-19. This chain links TRBV7-9 with TRBJ2-7; 7 bases match TRBD1. The sequencing input was peripheral blood. CDR3 nucleotides: TGTGCCAGCAGCCCCCCCCAAGAGGGACAGACCTACGAGCAGTACTTC. Its translation is CASSPPQEGQTYEQYF.